This TCR beta chain was identified during a study of T cell repertoires in cytomegalovirus infection. V was pared by 2 bases and J by 5 bases, with 13 bases between. The CDR3 spans 15 residues. The germline CDR1 and CDR2 sequences are SGHVS and FQNEAQ. TCRdb analysed the reads with MiXCR anew, one entry per CDR3 protein. The data contain nearly 700,000 distinct CDR3 sequences, around a third of them singletons. About this clonotype itself: The target antigen is unknown.

This clonotype was sampled from a human donor in good health (CMV status not recorded). Some clones in this sample may be carry-over from other donors' samples. The input for sequencing was cultured PBMCs, taken from culture after CMV antigen stimulation. J is TRBJ1-3 and V is TRBV7-8, with D perhaps matching TRBD1 (5 bases). For the CDR3, the DNA is TGTGCCAGCAGCTTATTCGGGGGAAGTAGAAACACCATATATTTT. Its protein product is CASSLFGGSRNTIYF.